These 12 T cell receptor beta chains originate from one sample sequenced in a study of blood T cell repertoires in COVID-19. TCRdb's copy holds only in-frame clones and misses some; the assay was immunoSEQ multiplex PCR. The sample shows fewer than 200,000 clones, approximately 87% of them seen only once. The sequenced material came from peripheral blood. Every receptor here comes from a woman between 65 and 79 years old with COVID-19, enrolled during active disease.

The gene calls are TRBV6-6 and TRBJ1-1, with D possibly being TRBD1 (5 bases). Trimming stripped 8 bases from V and 7 bases from J, with 11 bases between. Germline CDR1 reads MNHNY; CDR2 reads SVGAGI (reference sequence). The CDR3 length is 11 residues. The CDR3 region has the DNA TGTGCCAGCGAGAGACAGTATGAAGCTTTCTTT. Amino acid sequence: CASERQYEAFF.

The chain uses TRBV5-1 and TRBJ1-1; tentatively, D is TRBD1 (5 bases). V lost 4 bases, J lost 1 base, and 8 bases lay in between. Germline V lookup: CDR1 SGHRS, CDR2 YFSETQ. The CDR3 extends over 13 amino acids. CDR3 loop: CASSKTENTEAFF. The CDR3 DNA reads TGCGCCAGCAGCAAGACAGAGAACACTGAAGCTTTCTTT.

The chain links TRBV19 to TRBJ1-1; 9 bases match TRBD1. Germline-derived CDR1 and CDR2 are LNHDA and SQIVND (reference sequence). J gave up 4 bases and V 4 bases, and 4 bases lay outside the gene matches. The CDR3 spans 14 residues. The CDR3 DNA reads TGTGCCAGTAGTAGGTCGGGACAGGGCACTGAAGCTTTCTTT. Translated, it gives CASSRSGQGTEAFF.

The chain couples TRBV5-5 to TRBJ1-1; TRBD1 might be the D (5 bases). This CDR3 region has 14 residues. Germline V gene lookup returns CDR1 SGHKS and CDR2 YYEKEE (reference sequence). Trimming left V 5 bases short and J 0 bases short, with 11 bases between. The CDR3 sequence: CASRAGHLNTEAFF. The CDR3 DNA follows: TGTGCCAGCAGGGCTGGACATCTGAACACTGAAGCTTTCTTT.

In this sample, this clone turned up once. The gene calls are TRBV4-3 and TRBJ2-1; 8 bases align to TRBD1. There are 16 residues in the CDR3. With V trimmed by 0 bases and J by 4 bases, 5 bases remained unmatched. CDR1 and CDR2 from the germline V gene are LGHNA and YSLEER. The CDR3 DNA reads TGCGCCAGCAGCCAAGACCCACAGGGGGTTTACAATGAGCAGTTCTTC. Translation gives CASSQDPQGVYNEQFF.

The rearrangement uses TRBV3-1 (or the pseudogene TRBV3-2) and TRBJ2-3, with D possibly TRBD2 on 6 matching bases. The germline CDR1 and CDR2 sequences are LGHDT and YNNKEL (reference sequence). The CDR3 is made up of 15 amino acids. Trimming took off 2 bases at V and 4 bases at J, with 13 bases between the two ends. The DNA for the CDR3 is TGTGCCAGCAGCCAATCTGGTTCGGGAGCAGATACGCAGTATTTT. Its protein product is CASSQSGSGADTQYF.

V and J are TRBV7-9 and TRBJ1-2; D might be TRBD1 (5 bases). The CDR3 consists of 14 residues. V dropped 3 bases and J dropped 5 bases, with 13 bases sitting between them. Looked up from germline, CDR1 is SEHNR and CDR2 is FQNEAQ (reference sequence). In DNA form, the CDR3 reads TGTGCCAGCAGCTTCGGACGGGAGGGGTATGGCTACACCTTC. This translates into CASSFGREGYGYTF.

This chain joins TRBV5-4 and TRBJ2-7; 7 bases are a match to TRBD1. This CDR3 has 15 residues. Losses at the gene ends were 4 bases for V and 3 bases for J; bases not matched to a gene: 10. Germline CDR1 SGHNT, CDR2 YYREEE (reference sequence). CDR3 coding DNA: TGTGCCAGCAGCCCCCGACAGGGAGAGAACTACGAGCAGTACTTC. It yields the protein CASSPRQGENYEQYF.

The CDR3 coding sequence is TGTGCCAGCAGCCCGATGGCCAGCGGGAGTATTCGCAATGAGCAGTTCTTC. Amino acid sequence: CASSPMASGSIRNEQFF. The V call is TRBV5-6, the J call TRBJ2-1; TRBD2 aligns across 8 bases. Germline CDR1 SGHDT, CDR2 YYEEEE. V was clipped by 4 bases and J by 6 bases; unmatched bases: 15. The CDR3 contains 17 residues.

The V and J genes are TRBV6-1 and TRBJ2-1, with a tentative D call TRBD2 (5 bases). Germline V gene data show CDR1 as MNHNS and CDR2 as SASEGT. The CDR3 is made up of 18 amino acids. Deletions cut 2 bases from V and 0 bases from J, with 17 bases between. The CDR3 bases are TGTGCCAGCAGTGAACATTCAGTAGCGTCCAGCTCCTACAATGAGCAGTTCTTC. Its protein product is CASSEHSVASSSYNEQFF.

The chain couples TRBV5-1 to TRBJ2-6, with D perhaps TRBD2 (5 bases). The length of the CDR3 is 16 residues. Trimming removed 0 bases from V and 4 bases from J, with 11 bases in between. Germline V CDR1 and CDR2: SGHRS, YFSETQ. As DNA, the CDR3 is TGCGCCAGCAGCTTGGCCGGCGGGCGGGGGGCCAACGTCCTGACTTTC. Residues: CASSLAGGRGANVLTF.

The chain has TRBV3-1 (or the pseudogene TRBV3-2) and TRBJ2-6; the match to TRBD1 covers 7 bases. The trim removed 5 bases at V and 0 bases at J, leaving 7 bases unmatched. The CDR3 runs to 17 residues. From germline, CDR1 is LGHDT and CDR2 YNNKEL (reference sequence). CDR3 coding DNA: TGTGCCAGCAGCAGACAGGGAGCTAGCTCTGGGGCCAACGTCCTGACTTTC. Amino acid sequence: CASSRQGASSGANVLTF.